This T cell receptor (beta chain) stems from a study of blood T cells in healthy people across ages. The study, taken as a whole, reports: The study regarded diversity estimates from one million T cells as underestimates.

The length of the CDR3 is 18 residues. Trimming stripped 7 bases from V and 3 bases from J, with 22 bases between. CDR1 is LGHNA, CDR2 YNFKEQ, per germline. On this clonotype: Its cognate antigen is unknown.

Then a second PCR, running roughly 7 to 12 cycles, was carried out with a sample-barcoded 5' primer and a J-beta primer mix. TCRdb re-derived calls from the 5' RACE reads in MiXCR, one entry per CDR3 protein. Of 1.5 million to 2 million distinct CDR3 sequences listed, around 50% are singletons. The receptor was isolated from a middle-aged woman in good health. Sequenced input: blood. This sequence joins TRBV4-2 and TRBJ2-6; maybe TRBD2 (6 bases). The CDR3 reads CASTRAGGTLDGANVLTF. As DNA, the CDR3 is TGTGCCAGCACCAGGGCTGGCGGGACTTTGGATGGGGCCAACGTCCTGACTTTC.